The sequence of this TCR beta chain was determined in a study of cytomegalovirus exposure and HLA in healthy donors (dated by TCRdb to 2017 to 2019). Background on the whole study: In an earlier analysis of some 610 of the donors, around 300 Gb of sequence data and just under 120 million unique TCR beta sequences from about 179 million T cells were reported. A later genetic analysis used genome-wide SNP genotypes for 398 of the 666 donors, treating that subset as a discovery cohort. All discovery cohort repertoires had been generated on a single sequencing platform. An earlier analysis of several hundred of the donors applied high-throughput TCR beta sequencing to assess whether each TCR beta V gene segment acted as functional or pseudogenic. A later analysis re-examined previously published TCR beta repertoires from 600 to 700 donors and added high-resolution HLA genotyping to investigate patterns of TCR occurrence. Four or five DR-DQ haplotypes were handled as single units for association and clustering, since linkage in the cohort was strong. An early release that covered fewer than 750 HLA-typed donors contained around 300 gigabases of sequencing data and approximately 85 million unique TCR sequences. On average, around 230,000 unique TCR beta nucleotide sequences were sequenced per donor among fewer than 500 genotyped donors of the cohort, with 15% to 20% of those sequences being non-productive. The study aimed to test whether signatures of past pathogen exposure could be identified by cataloging public T cell receptors. In addition to the first cohort of 666 subjects, a separate validation cohort of under 150 different subjects was used. The later analysis used no new phenotypic data to find candidate immune exposures, relying instead on TCR beta sequences and their occurrence across donors. The T cell repertoires of 550 to 850 subjects were profiled by immunosequencing and related to cytomegalovirus serostatus. Of the approximately 400 genotyped donors, 65% to 90% fell in the genetic ancestry cluster associated with self-reported Caucasian donors. Typing coverage varied by locus: roughly 620-640 donors for A, B, C, DRB1 and DQB1; approximately 560 for DQA1; around 610 for DPA1; roughly 450 for DPB1. HLA typing included class I and class II loci at four-digit resolution. To predict cytomegalovirus infection status, the study brought together high-throughput TCR immunosequencing, statistical association of individual TCRs with disease status, and machine learning. Donor age, sex, ethnicity and CMV serostatus were collected together with the repertoire data. What the work shows at the level of the full study, not this receptor alone: In a later analysis, most CMV-associated TCR beta chains were found to appear HLA-restricted, with HLA associations seemingly driven largely by CMV exposure. When HLA alleles, especially DR and DQ, strongly co-occurred, attributing TCR associations to individual alleles was difficult. It was suggested by the authors that the approach could potentially be generalized to other disease states and immunological phenotypes. The study gave a list of 150 to 200 TCR beta chains associated with cytomegalovirus. An earlier analysis of approximately 540 of the donors showed that most TCR beta V segments appeared in productive rearrangements either about 90% or about 30% of the time, which broadly matched IMGT annotations. Across donors, most TCR sequences were observed very rarely, whereas some public TCRs were present in many individuals. The only immune exposure information available for the cohort was CMV serostatus. V-gene and J-gene trimming of TCR beta chains was associated with a missense DCLRE1C variant in a later genetic analysis, and the association was replicated in an independent cohort. Linkage disequilibrium might explain the correlated functional status among segregating V segments, but an unknown experimental factor could not be excluded. Compared with equally common non-associated chains, HLA-associated TCR beta chains in a later analysis were more clonally expanded and had lower generation probabilities. A later analysis associated some 17,000 TCR beta sequences with specific HLA alleles at a false discovery rate of 0.05. Only TCR beta chains were sequenced in this cohort, and the absence of alpha or paired-chain data limited detectable features. A later genetic analysis reported fewer N-insertions in productive TCRs among donors in an Asian-associated ancestry cluster than the roughly 620-donor mean. A later analysis reported that several top co-occurrence clusters appeared linked to parvovirus B19, influenza, CMV and Epstein-Barr virus. A further reported finding was that TCR beta sequences accurately predicted the HLA-A and HLA-B alleles for most subjects in the first cohort. Because counts were too low, some 16 rarely observed V segments, including chromosome 9 orphons, were excluded from the earlier analysis of some 540 of the donors. Cytomegalovirus status was reported to be diagnosed by the classifier with high specificity and sensitivity in both the original and validation cohorts. In a later analysis, TCR association rates were found to vary across HLA loci, with the most associated TCRs seen for DRB1 alleles and the fewest for HLA-C alleles. Presence/absence analyses assumed roughly uniform sequencing depth across donors, an assumption that may not hold. HLA typing was unavailable for some donors at each locus, so association tests used only the typed subset. Some IMGT-functional V segments, including TRBV6-2 and TRBV6-3, could not be told apart with the 87-base-pair reads, so those segments were excluded. A few of the identified cytomegalovirus-associated TCR beta chains were confirmed in vitro to be specific for cytomegalovirus antigens. A cluster of highly shared sequence variants was judged likely to represent a technical artifact of the sequencing pipeline.

The protocol used for the library was the immunoSEQ multiplex PCR assay. The multiplex PCR relied on a mix of 60 forward primers for TCR Vbeta segments and 13 reverse primers for TCR Jbeta segments. The CDR3 region of rearranged TCR beta genes was amplified from genomic DNA by a multiplex PCR assay. The amplified TCR beta libraries were sequenced on the Illumina HiSeq System as 87-base-pair reads. The authors' pipeline ran thus. A later analysis tallied 75 million to 95 million unique TCR beta chains across the 666 repertoires, and approximately 9.9 million of those chains were shared by two or more donors. A nearest-neighbor algorithm error-corrected the raw reads and collapsed the reads into unique sequences, merging closely related sequences to remove PCR and sequencing errors. To assign V, D and J gene segments, CDR3 sequences were aligned to IMGT reference sequences. For a sequence to be retained, a match of at least six nucleotides to both a V gene segment and a J gene segment was required. Rearrangements were called productive when the CDR3 lacked stop codons and stayed in frame with V and J; all others were non-productive. CDR3 was defined by IMGT convention, running from the second conserved V-encoded cysteine to the conserved J-encoded phenylalanine. Sequences without an unambiguous match to a single V gene segment were excluded from the earlier analysis of several hundred of the donors. An earlier analysis of a few hundred of the donors called V segments functional above 56.7% productive rearrangements and segregating when the between-donor standard deviation exceeded 5%. To diagnose cytomegalovirus status from the catalog of TCR beta chain sequences, a statistical classification framework was built. In a later analysis, TCR nucleotide sequences were compared against IMGT/GENE-DB human TR gene sequences so that V and J genes could be assigned. Using the TCRdist pipeline, a later analysis assigned CDR3 sequences along with most-parsimonious VDJ recombination scenarios. In a later analysis, each TCR beta chain was defined by its CDR3 amino acid sequence together with its V-gene family, and reads without a unique V-gene family were excluded. As a way to deal with suspected cross-contamination and a sequencing artifact, a later analysis dropped under 600 nucleotide sequences that were highly shared and had low generation probability. In a later analysis, a clonal expansion index for each public chain was calculated from normalized within-repertoire ranks of inferred template counts. In a later analysis, generation probabilities were computed using a VDJ recombination model fitted to out-of-frame rearrangements, and the results were checked against IGoR. In a later analysis, hypergeometric tests were used to score TCR-TCR, TCR-HLA and TCR-CMV co-occurrence, with a repertoire-size bias correction applied to TCR pairs. False discovery rates were estimated in a later analysis by permuting HLA or CMV assignments 20 times. In a later analysis, co-occurring TCRs were grouped with DBSCAN, and TCRdist sequence similarity was added when clustering was performed within HLA-allele-positive subsets. Repertoires with fewer than 30,000 or more than 120,000 public chains were left out of co-occurrence clustering, as were a few repertoires with anomalous nucleotide sharing. What TCRdb holds here is the immuneACCESS table cut down to in-frame rearrangements. Part of the clones is not present; checked against another copy, under half of the missing clones reflect an unresolved V gene, and the others are unexplained. V and J calls and clone size are those listed in that table; D and trimming were worked out from the DNA. The sample has 100,000 to 150,000 clones on record, around 80% of them singletons. The ten top clones hold 1.5% of the sample.

This clone was detected only a few times. Its antigen is currently not known. No much larger clone is present one base from it, and per-base qualities are unavailable. The CDR3 goes from the cysteine to the phenylalanine over 12 residues. Kept here is only the CDR3 DNA, which spans 36 bases and is read in frame from base 1. V is reduced by 0 bases and J by 5 bases, leaving a spacing of 5 bases between them. The germline V gene (reference sequence) gives CDR1 as SGHNT and CDR2 as YYREEE. The cohort was made up of 650 to 700 healthy bone marrow donors. Cohort members were all nominally healthy when sampled, although unrecorded immune exposures were likely present. The donor was CMV seronegative and was included in the group of under 450 seronegative cohort members. Every donor gave a peripheral blood sample, and the peripheral blood mononuclear cells from that sample were used for TCR beta sequencing. Genomic DNA was extracted from the blood cell samples with the Qiagen DNeasy Blood Extraction Kit.

The rearranged segments are TRBV5-4 and TRBJ1-1; no confident D gene assignment can be made. This TCR derives from a woman under 30 in good health and CMV-seronegative. What was sequenced was PBMCs. The CDR3 here reads CASSLDKTEAFF. The DNA sequence is TGTGCCAGCAGCTTGGACAAAACTGAAGCTTTCTTT.